The clone carrying this TCR beta chain was detected once. Its antigen is still unknown. A single base separates this from a much larger clone, so it may be a read error. Sample-barcoded 5' priming and a J-beta primer mix drove a second PCR of roughly 6 to 12 cycles. TCRdb used MiXCR to reprocess the 5' RACE reads, holding one entry per CDR3 protein. Altogether about 1.6 million distinct CDR3 sequences are present, 30% to 35% being singletons, with the ten largest covering about 11%. The germline V gene has CDR1 SEHNR and CDR2 FQNEAQ (reference sequence). This CDR3 spans 15 amino acids. The data are from a study of blood T cells in healthy people across ages. Study-level results: As age increased, TCR beta diversity per million T cells fell in a roughly linear fashion. Diversity figures derived from one million T cells were judged to underestimate the true value.

The chain has TRBV7-9 and TRBJ2-1; D perhaps matches TRBD1 (6 bases). The source of this sequence is a woman in her 30s in good health. Sequenced input: blood. As DNA, the CDR3 is TGTGCCATCAGCTTAGCGTGGCAGGGGAATAGGGAGCAGTTCTTC. This sequence encodes CAISLAWQGNREQFF.